This TCR beta chain was recovered during a study of T-cell memory formation after mild COVID-19. Study results and limitations: Pre-infection memory contained some responding clones, which suggested that cross-reactive memory had joined.

TCRdb processed the 5' RACE reads anew with MiXCR; each CDR3 protein has one entry. The sample lists under 550,000 distinct CDR3 sequences; roughly 18% were seen once. J lost 4 bases, V lost 2 bases, and 10 bases had no gene match. CDR3 size: 16 residues. The germline gives CDR1 MNHEY, CDR2 SVGEGT. There are a few counts of this clonotype. Antigen: not known. The V and J genes are TRBV6-2 or TRBV6-3 and TRBJ1-2; 7 bases agree with TRBD1. This clonotype originated in a man aged 18 to 35 who had mild COVID-19 (a few samples of this study predate the infection). Cell type and time point are not known. The source material was PBMCs or a T cell subset sorted from them (not recorded which). The CDR3 is CASSYRTTGDSYGYTF. CDR3 in DNA: TGTGCCAGCAGTTACCGGACCACAGGGGACTCCTATGGCTACACCTTC.